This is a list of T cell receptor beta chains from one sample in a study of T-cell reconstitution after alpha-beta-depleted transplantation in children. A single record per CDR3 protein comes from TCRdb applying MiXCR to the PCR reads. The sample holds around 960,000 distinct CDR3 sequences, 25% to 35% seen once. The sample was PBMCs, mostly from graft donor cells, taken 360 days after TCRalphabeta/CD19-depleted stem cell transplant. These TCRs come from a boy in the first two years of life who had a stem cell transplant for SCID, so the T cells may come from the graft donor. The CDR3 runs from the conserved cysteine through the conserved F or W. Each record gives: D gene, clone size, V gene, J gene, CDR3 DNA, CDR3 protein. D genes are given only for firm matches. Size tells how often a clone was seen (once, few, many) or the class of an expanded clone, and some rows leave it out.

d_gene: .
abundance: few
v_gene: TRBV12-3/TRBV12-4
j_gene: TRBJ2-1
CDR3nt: TGTGCCAGCACCCCCCCTAGCCGGAATGAGCAGTTCTTC
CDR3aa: CASTPPSRNEQFF

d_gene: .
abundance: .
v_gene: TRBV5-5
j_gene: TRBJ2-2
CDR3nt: TGTGCCAGCAGCTTGTTCTTGGACAGGAACACCGGGGAGCTGTTTTTT
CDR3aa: CASSLFLDRNTGELFF

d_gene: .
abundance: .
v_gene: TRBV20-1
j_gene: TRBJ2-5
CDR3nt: TGCAGTGCTAGAGATCCGGGACACTATCAAGAGACCCAGTACTTC
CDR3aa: CSARDPGHYQETQYF

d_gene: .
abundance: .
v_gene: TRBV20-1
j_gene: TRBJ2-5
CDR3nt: TGCAGTGCCAGTAAAACAGGAGATCAAGAGACCCAGTACTTC
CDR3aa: CSASKTGDQETQYF

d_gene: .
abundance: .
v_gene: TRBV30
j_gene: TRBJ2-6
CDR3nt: TGTGCCTGGAGAGAAGTCGGTTCAGGGGCCAACGTCCTGACTTTC
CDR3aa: CAWREVGSGANVLTF

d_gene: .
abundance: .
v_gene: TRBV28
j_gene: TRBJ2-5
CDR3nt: TGTGCCAGCAGCCAGGGACGGCTGGTGGAGACCCAGTACTTC
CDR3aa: CASSQGRLVETQYF

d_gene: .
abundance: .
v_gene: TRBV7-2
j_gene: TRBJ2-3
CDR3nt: TGTGCCAGCAGGTTGAGGACAGATACGCAGTATTTT
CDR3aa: CASRLRTDTQYF

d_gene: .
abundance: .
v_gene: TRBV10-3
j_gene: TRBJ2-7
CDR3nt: TGTGCCATCAGTGAGTTCGGGGCCCTTTCCTACGAGCAGTACTTC
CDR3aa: CAISEFGALSYEQYF

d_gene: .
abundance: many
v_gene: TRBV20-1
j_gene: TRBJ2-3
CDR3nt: TGCAGTTTCGACCAGGGGCTTCTAAGCACAGATACGCAGTATTTT
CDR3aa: CSFDQGLLSTDTQYF

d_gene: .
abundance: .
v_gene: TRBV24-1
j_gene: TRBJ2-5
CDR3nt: TGTGCCACCAGTGATAATCTAGGACGGCAAGAGACCCAGTACTTC
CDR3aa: CATSDNLGRQETQYF

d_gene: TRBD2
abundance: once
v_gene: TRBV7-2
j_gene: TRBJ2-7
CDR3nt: TGTGCCAGCAGCACAAGGACTAGCGGGACTTACGAGCAGTACTTC
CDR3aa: CASSTRTSGTYEQYF

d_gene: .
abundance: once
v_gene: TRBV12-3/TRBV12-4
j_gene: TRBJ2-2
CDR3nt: TGTGCCAGCAGTCCCGGACAAAAGACCGGGGAGCTGTTTTTT
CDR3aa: CASSPGQKTGELFF

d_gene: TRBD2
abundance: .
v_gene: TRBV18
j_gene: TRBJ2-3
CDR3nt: TGTGCCAGCTCACCTCTAGAGCGGGGGTCCGGCACAGATACGCAGTATTTT
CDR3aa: CASSPLERGSGTDTQYF

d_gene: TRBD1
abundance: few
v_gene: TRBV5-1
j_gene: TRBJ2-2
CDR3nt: TGCGCCAGCAGCTTCTGGACAGGGACCAACACCGGGGAGCTGTTTTTT
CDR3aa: CASSFWTGTNTGELFF

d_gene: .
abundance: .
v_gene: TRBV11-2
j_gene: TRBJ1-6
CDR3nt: TGTGCCAGCAGCTTTCAAAGGGGGTCTCTATACTATAATTCACCCCTCCACTTT
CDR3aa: CASSFQRGSLYYNSPLHF

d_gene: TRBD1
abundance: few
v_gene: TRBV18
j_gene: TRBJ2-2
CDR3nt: TGTGCCAGCTCACCTATGGACAGGGGCACCGGGGAGCTGTTTTTT
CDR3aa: CASSPMDRGTGELFF

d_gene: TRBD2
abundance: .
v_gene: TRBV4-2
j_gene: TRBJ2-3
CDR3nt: TGTGCCAGCAGCCAAGAAAGGCCGGGGGGATCAGATACGCAGTATTTT
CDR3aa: CASSQERPGGSDTQYF

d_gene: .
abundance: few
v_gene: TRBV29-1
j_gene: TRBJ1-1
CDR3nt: TGCAGCGTGAACCAAGGGTGGGCTGAAGCTTTCTTT
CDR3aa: CSVNQGWAEAFF

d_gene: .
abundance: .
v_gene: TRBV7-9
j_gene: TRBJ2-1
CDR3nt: TGTGCCAGCAGCTTAATTTCGCTAGCCTATGAGCAGTTCTTC
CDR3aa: CASSLISLAYEQFF

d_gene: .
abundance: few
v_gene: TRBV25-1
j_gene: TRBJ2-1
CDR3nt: TGTGCCAGCAGTGAGGTCCGGGGAACACCCTGGGATAGCTACAATGAGCAGTTCTTC
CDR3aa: CASSEVRGTPWDSYNEQFF

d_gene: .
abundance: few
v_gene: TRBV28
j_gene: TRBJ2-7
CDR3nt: TGTGCCAGCAGTTTACCCGGGCCTCCTCTCGAGCAGTACTTC
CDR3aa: CASSLPGPPLEQYF

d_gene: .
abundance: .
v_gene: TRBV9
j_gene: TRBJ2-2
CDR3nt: TGTGCCAGCAGCGTAGGGGTTGCCGGGGAGCTGTTTTTT
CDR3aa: CASSVGVAGELFF

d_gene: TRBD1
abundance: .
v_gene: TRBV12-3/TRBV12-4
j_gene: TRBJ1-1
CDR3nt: TGTGCCAGCAGTTTAACGAGGACAGGGCCCACTGAAGCTTTCTTT
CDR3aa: CASSLTRTGPTEAFF

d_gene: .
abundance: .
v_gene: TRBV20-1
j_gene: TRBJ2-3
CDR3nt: TGCAGTGCTGTGCGCGATAGTGGGGATACGCAGTATTTT
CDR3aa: CSAVRDSGDTQYF

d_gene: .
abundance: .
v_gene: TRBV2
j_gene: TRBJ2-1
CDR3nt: TGTGCCAGCAGTGTGGTAGACACGCAGTTCTTC
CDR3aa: CASSVVDTQFF

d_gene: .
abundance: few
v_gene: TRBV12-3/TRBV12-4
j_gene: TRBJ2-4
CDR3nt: TGTGCCAGCAGTTTATTAGGAGGGGGGCCCCAAAACATTCAGTACTTC
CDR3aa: CASSLLGGGPQNIQYF

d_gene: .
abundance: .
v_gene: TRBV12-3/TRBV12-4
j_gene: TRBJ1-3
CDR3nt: TGTGCCAGCAGTTTTCTCTCACAGTTATCTGGAAACACCATATATTTT
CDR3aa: CASSFLSQLSGNTIYF

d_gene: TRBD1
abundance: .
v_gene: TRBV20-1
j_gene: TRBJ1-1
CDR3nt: TGCAGTGCTCCCAGGGGGGCTCCCGAAGCTTTCTTT
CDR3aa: CSAPRGAPEAFF

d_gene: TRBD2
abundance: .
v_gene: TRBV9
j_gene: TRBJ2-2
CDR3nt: TGTGCCAGCAGCGTAACCGGGGGGGTCGTTGGGGAGCTGTTTTTT
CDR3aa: CASSVTGGVVGELFF

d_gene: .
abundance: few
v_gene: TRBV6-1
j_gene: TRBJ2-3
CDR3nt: TGTGCCAGCAGGAAATTAGCGACGGGGGCAGATACGCAGTATTTT
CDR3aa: CASRKLATGADTQYF

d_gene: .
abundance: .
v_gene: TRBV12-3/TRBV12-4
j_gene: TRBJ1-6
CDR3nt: TGTGCCAGCAGCAAACAGAGAGGAGATTCACCCCTCCACTTT
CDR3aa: CASSKQRGDSPLHF

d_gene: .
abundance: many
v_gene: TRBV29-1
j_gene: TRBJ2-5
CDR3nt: TGCAGCGTTGAAGTTAGGATGGTGGGGGAGACCCAGTACTTC
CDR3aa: CSVEVRMVGETQYF

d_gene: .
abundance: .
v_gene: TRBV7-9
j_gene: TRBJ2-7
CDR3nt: TGTGCCAGCAGCATCGGACACAGCAACTACGAGCAGTACTTC
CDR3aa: CASSIGHSNYEQYF

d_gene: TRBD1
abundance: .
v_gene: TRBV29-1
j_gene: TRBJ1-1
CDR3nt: TGCAGCGTTGGCACAGGGGGCTTGAACACTGAAGCTTTCTTT
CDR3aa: CSVGTGGLNTEAFF

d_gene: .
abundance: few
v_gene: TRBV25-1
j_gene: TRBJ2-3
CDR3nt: TGTGCCAGCAGTCTGAGGGCTCTGAGCACAGATACGCAGTATTTT
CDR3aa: CASSLRALSTDTQYF

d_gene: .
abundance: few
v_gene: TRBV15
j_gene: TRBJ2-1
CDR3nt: TGTGCCACCAGCACGCGAGGGGGAGACGAGCAGTTCTTC
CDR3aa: CATSTRGGDEQFF

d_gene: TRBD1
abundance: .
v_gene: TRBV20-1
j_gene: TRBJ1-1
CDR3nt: TGCAGTGCTAGACCGAAGACAGGGACGCAAACTGAAGCTTTCTTT
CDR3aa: CSARPKTGTQTEAFF

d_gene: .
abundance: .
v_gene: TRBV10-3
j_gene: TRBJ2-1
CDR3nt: TGTGCCATCAGTGAGGGTGACAATGAGCAGTTCTTC
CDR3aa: CAISEGDNEQFF

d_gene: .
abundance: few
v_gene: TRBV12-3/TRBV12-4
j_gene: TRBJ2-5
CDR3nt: TGTGCCAGCAGTCCGAGGCAACACCAAGAGACCCAGTACTTC
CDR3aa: CASSPRQHQETQYF

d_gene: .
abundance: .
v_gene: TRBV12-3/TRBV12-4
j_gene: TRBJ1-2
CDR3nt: TGTGCCAGCAGTTTCACATCTACCTATGGCTACACCTTC
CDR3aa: CASSFTSTYGYTF

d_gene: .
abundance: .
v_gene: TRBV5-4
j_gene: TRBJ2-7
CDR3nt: TGTGCCAGCAGTTCCAGGGATAGCGACCCCTACGAGCAGTACTTC
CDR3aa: CASSSRDSDPYEQYF

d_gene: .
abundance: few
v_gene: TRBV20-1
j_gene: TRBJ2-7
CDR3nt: TGCAGTGCTTACAGGACCTCCTACGAGCAGTACTTC
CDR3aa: CSAYRTSYEQYF

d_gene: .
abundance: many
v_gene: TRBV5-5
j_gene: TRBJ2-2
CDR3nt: TGTGCCAGCAGCTTGGAAGCTCGCGGGATGAACACCGGGGAGCTGTTTTTT
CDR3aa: CASSLEARGMNTGELFF

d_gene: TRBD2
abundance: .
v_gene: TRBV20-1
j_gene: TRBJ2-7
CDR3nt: TGCAGTGCTAACGCGGGGGTCCGTAGCGAGCAGTACTTC
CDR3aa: CSANAGVRSEQYF

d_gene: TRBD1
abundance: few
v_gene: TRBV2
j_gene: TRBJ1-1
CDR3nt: TGTGCCAGCCAGGACAGGGTAGGCAACACTGAAGCTTTCTTT
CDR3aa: CASQDRVGNTEAFF

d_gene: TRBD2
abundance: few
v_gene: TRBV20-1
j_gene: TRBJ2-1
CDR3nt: TGCAGTGCCCGGGCCGGACTAGCTTATCAGGATGAGCAGTTCTTC
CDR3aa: CSARAGLAYQDEQFF

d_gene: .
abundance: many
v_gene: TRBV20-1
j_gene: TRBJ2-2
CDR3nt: TGCAGTGCTAGAGAGGCTATAGGTGAATCGCGGGAGCTGTTTTTT
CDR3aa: CSAREAIGESRELFF